This T cell receptor beta chain was found in a study of vaccination effects on CD4 cells after COVID-19. Study results and limitations: By a late point after vaccination, infection- and vaccine-induced clones had shrunk markedly through clonal contraction.

Comments on this clone: Antigen unknown.

TCRdb's copy holds only in-frame clones and misses some; the assay was immunoSEQ multiplex PCR. The repertoire consists of about 40,000 clones, with about 70% occurring once and the leading ten covering 7% to 8%. Culture proceeded for under twelve days, and CD4+ T cells were then isolated. Each participant was administered two doses of either the BNT162b2 or the mRNA-1273 vaccine. This material consisted of CD4+ T cells from PBMCs cultured without peptide, taken after COVID-19 vaccination. The TCR comes from a human donor who received a COVID-19 vaccine.

CDR3 in amino acids: CASSYSLHYEQYF. The CDR3 coding sequence is TGTGCCAGCAGTTACTCGCTGCACTACGAGCAGTACTTC. The chain joins TRBV6-5 to TRBJ2-7; D remains ambiguous. This CDR3 contains 13 residues. Germline V lookup: CDR1 MNHEY, CDR2 SVGAGI. Trimming shortened V by 0 bases and J by 3 bases, and 6 bases separated the two germline ends.